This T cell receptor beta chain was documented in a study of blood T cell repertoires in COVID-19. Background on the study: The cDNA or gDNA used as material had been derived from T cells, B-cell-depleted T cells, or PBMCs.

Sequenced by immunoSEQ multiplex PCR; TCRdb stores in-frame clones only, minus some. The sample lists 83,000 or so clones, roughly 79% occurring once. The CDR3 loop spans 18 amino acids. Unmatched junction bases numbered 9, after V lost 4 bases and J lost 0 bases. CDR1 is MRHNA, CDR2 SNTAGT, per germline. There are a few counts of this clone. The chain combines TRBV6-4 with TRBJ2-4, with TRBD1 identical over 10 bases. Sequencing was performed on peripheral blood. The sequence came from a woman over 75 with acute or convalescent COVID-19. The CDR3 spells CASSGGQGRSQAKNIQYF. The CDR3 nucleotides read TGTGCCAGCAGTGGGGGACAGGGGAGGTCGCAAGCCAAAAACATTCAGTACTTC.